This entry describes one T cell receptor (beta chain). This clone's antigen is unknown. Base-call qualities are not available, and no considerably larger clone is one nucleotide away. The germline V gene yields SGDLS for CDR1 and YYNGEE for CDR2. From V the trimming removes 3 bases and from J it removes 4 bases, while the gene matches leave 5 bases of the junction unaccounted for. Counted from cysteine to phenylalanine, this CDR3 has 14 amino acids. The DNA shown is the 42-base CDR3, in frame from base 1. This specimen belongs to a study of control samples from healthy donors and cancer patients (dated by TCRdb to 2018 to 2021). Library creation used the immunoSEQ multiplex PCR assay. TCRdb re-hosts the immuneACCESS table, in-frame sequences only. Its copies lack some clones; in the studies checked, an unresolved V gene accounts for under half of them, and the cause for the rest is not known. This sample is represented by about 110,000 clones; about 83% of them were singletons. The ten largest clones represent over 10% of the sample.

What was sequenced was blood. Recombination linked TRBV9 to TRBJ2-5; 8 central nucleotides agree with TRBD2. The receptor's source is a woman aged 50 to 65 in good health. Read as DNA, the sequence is TGTGCCAGCAGCGCGGGGGGGGACGGAGAGACCCAGTACTTC. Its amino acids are CASSAGGDGETQYF.